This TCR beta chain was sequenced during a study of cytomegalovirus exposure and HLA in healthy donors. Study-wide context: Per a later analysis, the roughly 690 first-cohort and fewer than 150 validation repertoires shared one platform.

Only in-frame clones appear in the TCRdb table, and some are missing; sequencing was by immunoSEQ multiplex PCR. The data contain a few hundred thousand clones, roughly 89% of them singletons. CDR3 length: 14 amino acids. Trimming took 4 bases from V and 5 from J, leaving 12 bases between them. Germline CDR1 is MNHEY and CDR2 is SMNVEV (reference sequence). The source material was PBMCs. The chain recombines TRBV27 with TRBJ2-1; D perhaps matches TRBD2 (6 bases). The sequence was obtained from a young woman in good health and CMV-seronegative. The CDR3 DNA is TGTGCCAGCAGTTCATCCGGGACTCACAATGAGCAGTTCTTC. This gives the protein CASSSSGTHNEQFF.